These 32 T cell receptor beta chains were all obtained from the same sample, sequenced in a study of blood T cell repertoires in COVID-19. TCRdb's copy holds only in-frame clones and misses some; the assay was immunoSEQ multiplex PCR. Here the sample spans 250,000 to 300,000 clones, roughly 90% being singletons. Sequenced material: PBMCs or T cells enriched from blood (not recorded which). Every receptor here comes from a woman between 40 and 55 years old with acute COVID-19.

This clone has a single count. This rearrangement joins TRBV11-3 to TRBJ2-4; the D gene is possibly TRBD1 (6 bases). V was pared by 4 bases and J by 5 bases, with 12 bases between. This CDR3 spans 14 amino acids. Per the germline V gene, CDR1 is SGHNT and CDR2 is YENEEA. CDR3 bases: TGTGCCAGCAGCTCCCGGGACAAAGAAAACATTCAGTACTTC. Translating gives CASSSRDKENIQYF.

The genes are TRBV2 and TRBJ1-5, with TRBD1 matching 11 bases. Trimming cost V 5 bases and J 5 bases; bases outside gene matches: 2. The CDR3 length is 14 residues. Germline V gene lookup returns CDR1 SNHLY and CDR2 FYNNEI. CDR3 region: CASSWTGGDQPQHF. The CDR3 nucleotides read TGTGCCAGCAGTTGGACAGGGGGCGATCAGCCCCAGCATTTT.

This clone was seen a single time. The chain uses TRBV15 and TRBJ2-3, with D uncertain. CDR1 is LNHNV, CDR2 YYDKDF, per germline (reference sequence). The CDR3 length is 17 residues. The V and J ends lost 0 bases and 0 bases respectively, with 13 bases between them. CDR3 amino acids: CATSRDRFEDSTDTQYF. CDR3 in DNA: TGTGCCACCAGCAGAGATCGCTTCGAGGATAGCACAGATACGCAGTATTTT.

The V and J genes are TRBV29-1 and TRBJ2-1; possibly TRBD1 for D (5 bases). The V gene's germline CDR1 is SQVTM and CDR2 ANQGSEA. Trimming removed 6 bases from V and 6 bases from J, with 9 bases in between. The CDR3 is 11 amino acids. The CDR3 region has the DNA TGCAGCGTCCTCAGGGTCAATGAGCAGTTCTTC. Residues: CSVLRVNEQFF.

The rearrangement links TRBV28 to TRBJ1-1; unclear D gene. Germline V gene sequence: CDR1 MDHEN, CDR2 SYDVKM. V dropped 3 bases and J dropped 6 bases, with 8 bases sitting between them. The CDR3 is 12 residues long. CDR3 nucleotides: TGTGCCAGCAGTTTGTTGGTAGCTGAAGCTTTCTTT. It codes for CASSLLVAEAFF.

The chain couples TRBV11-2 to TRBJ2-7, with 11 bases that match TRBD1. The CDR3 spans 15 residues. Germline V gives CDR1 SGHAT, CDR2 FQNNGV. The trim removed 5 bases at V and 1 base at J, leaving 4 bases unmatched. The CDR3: CASSTDRGPSYEQYF. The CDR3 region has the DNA TGTGCCAGCAGCACGGACAGGGGGCCTTCCTACGAGCAGTACTTC.

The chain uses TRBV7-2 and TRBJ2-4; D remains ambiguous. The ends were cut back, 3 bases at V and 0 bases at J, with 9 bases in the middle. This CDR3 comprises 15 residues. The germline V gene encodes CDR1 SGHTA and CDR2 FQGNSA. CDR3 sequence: CASSFETLAKNIQYF. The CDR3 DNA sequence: TGTGCCAGCAGCTTCGAGACATTAGCCAAAAACATTCAGTACTTC. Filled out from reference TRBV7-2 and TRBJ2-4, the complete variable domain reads GAGVSQSPSNKVTEKGKDVELRCDPISGHTALYWYRQSLGQGLEFLIYFQGNSAPDKSGLPSDRFSAERTGGSVSTLTIQRTQQEDSAVYLCASSFETLAKNIQYFGAGTRLSVL.

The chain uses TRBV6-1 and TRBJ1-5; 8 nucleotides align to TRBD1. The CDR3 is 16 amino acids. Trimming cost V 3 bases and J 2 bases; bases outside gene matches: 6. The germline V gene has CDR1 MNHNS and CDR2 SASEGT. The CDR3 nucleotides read TGTGCCAGCAGTGAGCGGACAGGGTATGGCAATCAGCCCCAGCATTTT. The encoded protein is CASSERTGYGNQPQHF.

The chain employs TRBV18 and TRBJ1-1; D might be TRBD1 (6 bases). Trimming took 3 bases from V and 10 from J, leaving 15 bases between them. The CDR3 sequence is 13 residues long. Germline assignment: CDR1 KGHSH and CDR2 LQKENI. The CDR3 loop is CASSPPGVFGAFF. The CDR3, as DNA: TGTGCCAGCTCACCTCCAGGGGTGTTTGGAGCTTTCTTT.

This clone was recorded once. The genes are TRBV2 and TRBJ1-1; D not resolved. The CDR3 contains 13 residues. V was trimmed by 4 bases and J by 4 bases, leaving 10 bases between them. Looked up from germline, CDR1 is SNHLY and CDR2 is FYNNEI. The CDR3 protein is CASSGVTGTEAFF. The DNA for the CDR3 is TGTGCCAGCAGTGGTGTGACGGGCACTGAAGCTTTCTTT.

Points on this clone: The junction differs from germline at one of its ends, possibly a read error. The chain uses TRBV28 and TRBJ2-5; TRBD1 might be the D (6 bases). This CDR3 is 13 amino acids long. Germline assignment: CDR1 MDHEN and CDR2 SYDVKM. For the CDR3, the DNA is TGTGCCAGCAAATCAGGGGACCAAGTGACCCAGTACTTC. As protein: CASKSGDQVTQYF.

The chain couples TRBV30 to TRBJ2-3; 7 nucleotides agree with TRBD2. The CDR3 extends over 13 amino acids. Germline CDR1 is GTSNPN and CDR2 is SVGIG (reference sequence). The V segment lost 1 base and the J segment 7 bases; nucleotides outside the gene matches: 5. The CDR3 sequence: CAWSAGGRYTQYF. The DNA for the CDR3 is TGTGCCTGGAGTGCTGGCGGGAGATATACGCAGTATTTT.

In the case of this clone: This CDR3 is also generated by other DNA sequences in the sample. The CDR3, as DNA: TGTGCCAGCAGCTTACGGGGGGGAAACACCATATATTTT. As protein: CASSLRGGNTIYF. The gene calls are TRBV7-9 and TRBJ1-3; TRBD1 is a possible D gene (5 bases). CDR1 and CDR2 from the germline V gene are SEHNR and FQNEAQ (reference sequence). With 2 bases removed from V and 4 bases from J, the gap between germline ends came to 6 bases. The CDR3 runs to 13 residues.

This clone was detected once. As DNA, the CDR3 is TGTGCCACCACGGTGGGGGGAACCTACGAGCAGTACTTC. It specifies CATTVGGTYEQYF. The rearrangement links TRBV24-1 to TRBJ2-7; maybe TRBD2 (6 bases). V gave up 8 bases and J gave up 2 bases, with 12 bases separating them. CDR1 is KGHDR and CDR2 is SFDVKD in the germline V gene. The CDR3 runs to 13 residues.

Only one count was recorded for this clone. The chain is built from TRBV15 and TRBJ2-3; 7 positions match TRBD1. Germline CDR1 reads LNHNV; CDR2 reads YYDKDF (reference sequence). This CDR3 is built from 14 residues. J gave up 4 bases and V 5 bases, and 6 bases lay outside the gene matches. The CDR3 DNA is TGTGCCACCAGCCCCCGGACAGGTGCAGATACGCAGTATTTT. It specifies CATSPRTGADTQYF.

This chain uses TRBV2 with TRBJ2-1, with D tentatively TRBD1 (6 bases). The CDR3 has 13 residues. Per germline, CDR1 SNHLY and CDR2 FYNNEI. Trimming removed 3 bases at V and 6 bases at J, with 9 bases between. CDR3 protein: CASSDRGINEQFF. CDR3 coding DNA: TGTGCCAGCAGTGACAGGGGAATCAATGAGCAGTTCTTC. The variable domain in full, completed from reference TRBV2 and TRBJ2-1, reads EPEVTQTPSHQVTQMGQEVILRCVPISNHLYFYWYRQILGQKVEFLVSFYNNEISEKSEIFDDQFSVERPDGSNFTLKIRSTKLEDSAMYFCASSDRGINEQFFGPGTRLTVL.

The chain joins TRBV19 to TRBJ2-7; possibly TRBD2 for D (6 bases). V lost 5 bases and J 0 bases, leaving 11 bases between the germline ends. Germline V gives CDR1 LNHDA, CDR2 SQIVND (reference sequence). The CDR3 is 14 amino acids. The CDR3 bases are TGTGCCAGTAGTCCCAGGGACTTCTCCTACGAGCAGTACTTC. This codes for CASSPRDFSYEQYF.

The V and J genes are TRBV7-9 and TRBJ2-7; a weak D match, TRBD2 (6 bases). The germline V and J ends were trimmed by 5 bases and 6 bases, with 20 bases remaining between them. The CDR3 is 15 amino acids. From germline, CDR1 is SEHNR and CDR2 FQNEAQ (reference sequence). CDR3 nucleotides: TGTGCCAGCAGCCTCAGTACGGGGGTAATCGCCGAGCAGTACTTC. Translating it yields CASSLSTGVIAEQYF.

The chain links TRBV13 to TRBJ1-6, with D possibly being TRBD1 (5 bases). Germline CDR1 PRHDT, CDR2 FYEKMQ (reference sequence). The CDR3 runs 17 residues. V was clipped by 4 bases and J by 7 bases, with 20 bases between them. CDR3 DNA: TGTGCCAGCAGCTGGGGGGACCGTAGAACTCTGAATTCACCCCTCCACTTT. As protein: CASSWGDRRTLNSPLHF.

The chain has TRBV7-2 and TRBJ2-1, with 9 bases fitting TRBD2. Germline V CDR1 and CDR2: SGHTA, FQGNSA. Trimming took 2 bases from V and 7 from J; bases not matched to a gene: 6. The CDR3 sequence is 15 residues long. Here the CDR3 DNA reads TGTGCCAGCAGCTTAAAAGCGGGAGGCGGGAATGAGCAGTTCTTC. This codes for CASSLKAGGGNEQFF.

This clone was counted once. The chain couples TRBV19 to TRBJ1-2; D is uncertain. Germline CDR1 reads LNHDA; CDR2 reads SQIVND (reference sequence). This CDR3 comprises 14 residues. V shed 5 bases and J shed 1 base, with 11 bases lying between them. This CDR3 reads CASSHPTRNYGYTF. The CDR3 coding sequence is TGTGCCAGTAGTCACCCGACACGTAACTATGGCTACACCTTC. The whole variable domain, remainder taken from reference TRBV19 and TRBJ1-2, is DGGITQSPKYLFRKEGQNVTLSCEQNLNHDAMYWYRQDPGQGLRLIYYSQIVNDFQKGDIAEGYSVSREKKESFPLTVTSAQKNPTAFYLCASSHPTRNYGYTFGSGTRLTVV.

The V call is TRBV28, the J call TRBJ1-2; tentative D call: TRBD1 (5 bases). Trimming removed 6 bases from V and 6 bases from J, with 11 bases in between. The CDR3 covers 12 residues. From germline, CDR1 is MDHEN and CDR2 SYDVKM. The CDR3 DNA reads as TGTGCCAGCAGCTCTCAGGGTCATGGCTACACCTTC. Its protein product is CASSSQGHGYTF.

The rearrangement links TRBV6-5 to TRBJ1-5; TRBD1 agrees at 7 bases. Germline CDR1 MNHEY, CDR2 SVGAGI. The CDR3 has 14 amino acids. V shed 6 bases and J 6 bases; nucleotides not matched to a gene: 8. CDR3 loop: CASSLDRDRQPQHF. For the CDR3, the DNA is TGTGCCAGCAGCCTTGACAGGGATCGTCAGCCCCAGCATTTT.

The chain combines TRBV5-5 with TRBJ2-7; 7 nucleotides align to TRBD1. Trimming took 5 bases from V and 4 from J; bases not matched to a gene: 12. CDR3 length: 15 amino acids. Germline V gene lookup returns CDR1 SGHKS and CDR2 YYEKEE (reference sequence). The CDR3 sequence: CASSSVGTAVYEQYF. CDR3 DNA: TGTGCCAGCAGTAGCGTGGGGACAGCCGTTTACGAGCAGTACTTC. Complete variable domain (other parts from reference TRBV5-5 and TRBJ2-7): DAGVTQSPTHLIKTRGQQVTLRCSPISGHKSVSWYQQVLGQGPQFIFQYYEKEERGRGNFPDRFSARQFPNYSSELNVNALLLGDSALYLCASSSVGTAVYEQYFGPGTRLTVT.

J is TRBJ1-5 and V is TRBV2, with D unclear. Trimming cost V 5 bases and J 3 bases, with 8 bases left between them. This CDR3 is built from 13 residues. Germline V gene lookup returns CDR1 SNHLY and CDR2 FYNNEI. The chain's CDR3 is CASSQQYNQPQHF. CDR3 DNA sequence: TGTGCCAGCAGTCAACAGTACAATCAGCCCCAGCATTTT.

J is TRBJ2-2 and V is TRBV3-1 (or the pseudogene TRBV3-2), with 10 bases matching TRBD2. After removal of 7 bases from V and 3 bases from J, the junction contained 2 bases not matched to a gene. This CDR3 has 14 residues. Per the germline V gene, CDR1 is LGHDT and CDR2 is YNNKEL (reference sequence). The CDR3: CASKRGGDTGELFF. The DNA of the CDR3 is TGTGCCAGCAAGCGGGGGGGAGACACCGGGGAGCTGTTTTTT.

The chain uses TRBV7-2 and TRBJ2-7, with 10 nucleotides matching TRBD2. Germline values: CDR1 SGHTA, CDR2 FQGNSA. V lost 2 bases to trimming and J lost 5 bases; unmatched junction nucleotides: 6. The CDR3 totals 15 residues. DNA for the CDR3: TGTGCCAGCAGCTTATGGAGCGGGAGGGCAAACGAGCAGTACTTC. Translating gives CASSLWSGRANEQYF.

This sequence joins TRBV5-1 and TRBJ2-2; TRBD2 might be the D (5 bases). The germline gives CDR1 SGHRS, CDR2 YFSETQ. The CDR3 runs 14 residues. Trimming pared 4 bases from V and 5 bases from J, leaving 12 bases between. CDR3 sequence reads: CASSLLAKTGELFF. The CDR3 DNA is TGCGCCAGCAGCCTGCTAGCCAAAACCGGGGAGCTGTTTTTT.

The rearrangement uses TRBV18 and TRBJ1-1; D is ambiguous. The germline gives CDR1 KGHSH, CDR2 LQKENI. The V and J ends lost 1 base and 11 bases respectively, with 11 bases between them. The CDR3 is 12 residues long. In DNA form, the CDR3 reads TGTGCCAGCTCACCACGAGGGTTAGACGCTTTCTTT. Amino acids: CASSPRGLDAFF.

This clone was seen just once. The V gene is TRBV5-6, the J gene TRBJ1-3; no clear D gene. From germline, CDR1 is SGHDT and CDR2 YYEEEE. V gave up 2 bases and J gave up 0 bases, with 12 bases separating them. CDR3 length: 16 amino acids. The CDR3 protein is CASSLISVSSGNTIYF. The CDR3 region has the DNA TGTGCCAGCAGCTTAATTTCCGTCTCCTCTGGAAACACCATATATTTT.

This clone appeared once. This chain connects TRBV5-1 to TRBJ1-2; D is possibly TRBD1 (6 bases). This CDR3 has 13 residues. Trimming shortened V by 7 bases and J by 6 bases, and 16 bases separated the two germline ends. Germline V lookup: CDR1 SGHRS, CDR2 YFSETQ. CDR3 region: CASAEGVENGYTF. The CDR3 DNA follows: TGCGCCAGCGCTGAGGGGGTGGAGAATGGCTACACCTTC.

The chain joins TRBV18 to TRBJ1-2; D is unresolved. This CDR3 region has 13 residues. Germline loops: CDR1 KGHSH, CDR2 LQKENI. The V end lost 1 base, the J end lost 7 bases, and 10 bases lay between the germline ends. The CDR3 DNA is TGTGCCAGCTCACCACAGATAACTGGTGGCTACACCTTC. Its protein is CASSPQITGGYTF.